This T cell receptor (beta chain) derives from a study of shared clonotypes between healthy human individuals. Overall study results and limits: It was anticipated that sequencing depth would influence how many clonotypes donors shared.

The unsorted PBMC replicate PCRs were performed with around 310 ng DNA, around 32,000 T cell genomes. This table comes from immunoSEQ multiplex PCR, and its TCRdb copy is limited to in-frame clones, with some not included. The data contain fewer than 600,000 clones, around three quarters of them seen just once; the ten biggest clones take up about 12%. On this clone: Its antigen remains unknown.

Trimming cost V 7 bases and J 0 bases; bases outside gene matches: 8. The germline V gene has CDR1 SGHRS and CDR2 YFSETQ. The CDR3 is made up of 16 amino acids. This chain uses TRBV5-1 with TRBJ2-2; 8 bases line up with TRBD2. The TCR originated in a woman aged 40 to 50 in good health. Some clones in this sample may be carry-over from other donors' samples. The specimen was PBMCs. The CDR3 reads CASGPPGLANTGELFF. The DNA of the CDR3 is TGCGCCAGCGGCCCCCCGGGACTAGCGAACACCGGGGAGCTGTTTTTT.